This passage covers 29 T cell receptor beta chains from one sample sequenced in a study of identical twins. TCRdb re-called the 5' RACE reads through MiXCR, storing one row per CDR3 protein. The repertoire holds about 660,000 distinct CDR3 sequences, more than 6.5% seen once, with around 0.95% in the top ten. The data were also submitted as part of a second study, on yellow fever vaccine responses in identical twins.

Sequences were obtained from PBMCs. The receptors were gathered from a woman under 30 in good health.

This clonotype was observed many times. The chain employs TRBV20-1 and TRBJ1-4, with D unresolved. The CDR3 sequence is 14 residues long. Trimming removed 0 bases from V and 8 bases from J, with 13 bases in between. The germline gives CDR1 DFQATT, CDR2 SNEGSKA (reference sequence). The CDR3 region is CSARDQAGLEKLFF. CDR3 DNA: TGCAGTGCTAGAGATCAGGCCGGTTTGGAAAAACTGTTTTTT.

V is TRBV6-1 and J is TRBJ1-5, with D perhaps matching TRBD1 (5 bases). Trimming took 8 bases from V and 0 from J, leaving 14 bases between them. This CDR3 has 15 amino acids. Looked up from germline, CDR1 is MNHNS and CDR2 is SASEGT. CDR3 sequence reads: CASLMGDYSNQPQHF. CDR3 bases: TGTGCCAGCTTAATGGGGGACTATAGCAATCAGCCCCAGCATTTT.

J is TRBJ1-1 and V is TRBV29-1, with D hard to call. V lost 7 bases to trimming and J lost 3 bases, with 18 bases between them. Germline CDR1 SQVTM, CDR2 ANQGSEA. This CDR3 is 14 amino acids long. CDR3 nucleotides: TGCAGCGGCGGCCCTGGATCGAAATACACTGAAGCTTTCTTT. As protein: CSGGPGSKYTEAFF.

This clonotype was counted many times. The chain joins TRBV14 to TRBJ2-5; a weak D match, TRBD1 (5 bases). Germline loops: CDR1 SGHDN, CDR2 FVKESK. Trimming removed 4 bases from V and 2 bases from J, with 8 bases in between. CDR3 length: 13 amino acids. This CDR3 reads CASSPTVQETQYF. CDR3 DNA sequence: TGTGCCAGCAGCCCGACAGTGCAAGAGACCCAGTACTTC. Supplemented by reference TRBV14 and TRBJ2-5, the full variable domain reads EAGVTQFPSHSVIEKGQTVTLRCDPISGHDNLYWYRRVMGKEIKFLLHFVKESKQDESGMPNNRFLAERTGGTYSTLKVQPAELEDSGVYFCASSPTVQETQYFGPGTRLLVL.

This clonotype was seen only a few times. The CDR3 loop is CASSQAWADGTEAFF. As DNA, the CDR3 is TGTGCCAGCAGCCAAGCCTGGGCCGACGGAACTGAAGCTTTCTTT. The chain links TRBV4-2 to TRBJ1-1; D gene uncertain. There are 15 residues in the CDR3. Germline CDR1 LGHNA, CDR2 YNFKEQ. The V end lost 1 base, the J end lost 5 bases, and 14 bases lay between the germline ends.

This clonotype was seen only a few times. The rearrangement uses TRBV7-2 and TRBJ2-5, with D tentatively TRBD2 (6 bases). V lost 2 bases, J lost 1 base, and 11 bases lay in between. The CDR3 loop spans 15 amino acids. Germline CDR1 SGHTA, CDR2 FQGNSA. CDR3 bases: TGTGCCAGCAGCTTAACGCGGGGATCCCAAGAGACCCAGTACTTC. Protein sequence: CASSLTRGSQETQYF.

The chain recombines TRBV12-3 or TRBV12-4 with TRBJ2-1; D may be TRBD1 (5 bases). The V end was cut by 3 bases, the J end by 1 base, with 10 bases between. The CDR3 has 15 residues. CDR3 sequence reads: CASSFSRGSYNEQFF. The CDR3 region has the DNA TGTGCCAGCAGTTTTTCTAGGGGTTCCTACAATGAGCAGTTCTTC.

This clonotype appeared a few times. The chain carries TRBV11-3 and TRBJ2-2; unclear D gene. V shed 5 bases and J shed 5 bases, with 9 bases lying between them. Per the germline V gene, CDR1 is SGHNT and CDR2 is YENEEA. CDR3 length equals 13 residues. CDR3 DNA: TGTGCCAGCAGCCGGTCCGAGACCGGGGAGCTGTTTTTT. This translates into CASSRSETGELFF.

The chain has TRBV28 and TRBJ2-3; TRBD2 matches 11 bases. Germline V lookup: CDR1 MDHEN, CDR2 SYDVKM. This CDR3 region has 17 residues. Trimming at V came to 1 base and at J to 2 bases, leaving 5 bases not matched to a gene. The chain's CDR3 is CASSLLPSGGSTDTQYF. CDR3 in DNA: TGTGCCAGCAGTTTATTACCTAGCGGGGGGTCCACAGATACGCAGTATTTT.

This clonotype showed up many times. This rearrangement joins TRBV7-9 to TRBJ2-5; D possibly matches TRBD1 or TRBD2 (6 bases each). V lost 3 bases and J 7 bases, leaving 12 bases between the germline ends. CDR1 is SEHNR and CDR2 is FQNEAQ in the germline V gene (reference sequence). This CDR3 is built from 13 residues. CDR3 DNA sequence: TGTGCCAGCAGCTTTGACGGAGGGGGGACCCAGTACTTC. This gives the protein CASSFDGGGTQYF.

This clonotype was observed a handful of times. This chain uses TRBV11-2 with TRBJ2-5; TRBD2 aligns across 9 bases. The CDR3 runs 16 residues. Unmatched junction bases numbered 5, after V lost 3 bases and J lost 0 bases. Per germline, CDR1 SGHAT and CDR2 FQNNGV. CDR3 sequence: CASSFSGGTYQETQYF. The CDR3 DNA reads TGTGCCAGCAGCTTTAGCGGGGGCACTTACCAAGAGACCCAGTACTTC.

V usage is TRBV28 and J usage is TRBJ2-1, with 9 bases aligning to TRBD2. The CDR3 has 20 amino acids. V was pared by 8 bases and J by 5 bases, with 25 bases of the junction left unmatched. Germline V gene sequence: CDR1 MDHEN, CDR2 SYDVKM. CDR3 loop: CASGLGGGSGRNKRNNEQFF. In nucleotides, the CDR3 is TGTGCCAGCGGACTCGGGGGGGGTAGCGGGAGAAACAAAAGGAACAATGAGCAGTTCTTC.

In this sample, this clonotype turned up a few times. This chain uses TRBV7-9 with TRBJ2-4; D tentatively reads TRBD1 or TRBD2 (6 bases each). The CDR3 contains 17 residues. CDR1 and CDR2 from the germline V gene are SEHNR and FQNEAQ (reference sequence). V was clipped by 0 bases and J by 0 bases, with 12 bases between them. CDR3 in DNA: TGTGCCAGCAGCTTAGCGTTCGGGGGCTTAGCCAAAAACATTCAGTACTTC. It yields the protein CASSLAFGGLAKNIQYF.

This clonotype was observed a few times. This sequence joins TRBV29-1 and TRBJ2-2; D unclear. CDR1 SQVTM and CDR2 ANQGSEA come from the germline V gene. With 3 bases removed from V and 1 base from J, the gap between germline ends came to 12 bases. The CDR3 extends over 15 amino acids. The CDR3 region is CSVDAGPQNTGELFF. In DNA, the CDR3 is TGCAGCGTTGATGCAGGCCCGCAGAACACCGGGGAGCTGTTTTTT.

This clonotype was detected a few times. V is TRBV15 and J is TRBJ1-5; D might be TRBD1 (6 bases). This CDR3 has 16 amino acids. V was trimmed by 0 bases and J by 1 base, leaving 10 bases between them. The germline gives CDR1 LNHNV, CDR2 YYDKDF (reference sequence). The CDR3 protein is CATSRDEGESNQPQHF. The DNA for the CDR3 is TGTGCCACCAGCAGAGATGAGGGGGAAAGCAATCAGCCCCAGCATTTT.

Only a few counts were recorded for this clonotype. V usage is TRBV12-3 or TRBV12-4 and J usage is TRBJ1-2; no clear D gene. Deletions cut 7 bases from V and 7 bases from J, with 19 bases between. This CDR3 region has 14 residues. CDR3 region: CASTLGVGVGGYTF. The CDR3 DNA reads TGTGCCAGCACCCTTGGGGTCGGGGTTGGTGGCTACACCTTC.

This clonotype was found a few times. The chain is built from TRBV7-9 and TRBJ2-6; the D gene is possibly TRBD1 (6 bases). The CDR3 totals 17 residues. Germline CDR1 reads SEHNR; CDR2 reads FQNEAQ (reference sequence). V was pared by 0 bases and J by 2 bases, with 11 bases between. Written as DNA, the CDR3 is TGTGCCAGCAGCTTAGCGCCAGGGGTAGCTGGGGCCAACGTCCTGACTTTC. Amino acids: CASSLAPGVAGANVLTF.

There are a few counts of this clonotype. The chain employs TRBV27 and TRBJ2-3, with a possible D match to TRBD2 (5 bases). The V end lost 6 bases, the J end lost 0 bases, and 10 bases lay between the germline ends. The CDR3 is 14 residues long. Germline V gene sequence: CDR1 MNHEY, CDR2 SMNVEV (reference sequence). This chain's CDR3 is CASSEADSTDTQYF. CDR3 sequence (DNA): TGTGCCAGCAGCGAAGCGGATAGCACAGATACGCAGTATTTT.

This clonotype was counted a few times. This chain connects TRBV10-3 to TRBJ2-7; D is perhaps TRBD1 (5 bases). This CDR3 has 14 residues. Trimming took 11 bases from V and 1 from J, leaving 18 bases between them. CDR1 is ENHRY and CDR2 is SYGVKD in the germline V gene. CDR3 loop: CAVQGRASSYEQYF. The CDR3 nucleotides read TGTGCCGTCCAGGGTAGGGCCTCTTCCTACGAGCAGTACTTC.

The CDR3 DNA reads TGTGCCATCGGCTCTAGGTCGGATACGCAGTATTTT. Translated: CAIGSRSDTQYF. The rearrangement uses TRBV10-3 and TRBJ2-3; D ambiguous. Germline loops: CDR1 ENHRY, CDR2 SYGVKD. This CDR3 has 12 residues. Deletions cut 8 bases from V and 6 bases from J, with 12 bases between.

This clonotype was seen only a few times. The chain joins TRBV2 to TRBJ1-5, with 10 bases fitting TRBD1. CDR3 length: 14 amino acids. Germline CDR1 and CDR2: SNHLY and FYNNEI. V gave up 8 bases and J gave up 5 bases; unmatched junction bases: 6. The CDR3 loop reads CASQGQGGYQPQHF. For the CDR3, the DNA is TGTGCCAGCCAAGGACAGGGGGGATATCAGCCCCAGCATTTT.

This chain uses TRBV29-1 with TRBJ1-1; D gene unclear. CDR1 is SQVTM and CDR2 is ANQGSEA in the germline V gene. The CDR3 has 12 amino acids. V was clipped by 4 bases and J by 0 bases, with 6 bases between them. The CDR3 spells CSVARVNTEAFF. Here the CDR3 DNA reads TGCAGCGTTGCGAGGGTGAACACTGAAGCTTTCTTT.

The chain uses TRBV2 and TRBJ1-1; D remains ambiguous. From germline, CDR1 is SNHLY and CDR2 FYNNEI. The CDR3 loop spans 12 amino acids. Trimming shortened V by 4 bases and J by 4 bases, and 7 bases separated the two germline ends. Here the CDR3 reads CASSGEGTEAFF. Here the CDR3 DNA reads TGTGCCAGCAGTGGGGAGGGCACTGAAGCTTTCTTT.

The genes are TRBV3-1 and TRBJ2-3, with D tentatively TRBD2 (6 bases). The germline CDR1 and CDR2 sequences are LGHDT and YNNKEL (reference sequence). V was clipped by 4 bases and J by 2 bases, with 13 bases between them. This CDR3 is built from 15 residues. For the CDR3, the DNA is TGTGCCAGCAGCCGGGACTCCGCCTTCACAGATACGCAGTATTTT. Translated: CASSRDSAFTDTQYF.

The V and J genes are TRBV20-1 and TRBJ2-3; TRBD2 aligns across 12 bases. The V gene end was trimmed by 4 bases and the J gene end by 4 bases; junction bases not matched to a gene: 3. The V gene's germline CDR1 is DFQATT and CDR2 SNEGSKA (reference sequence). The CDR3 sequence is 14 residues long. The CDR3 region has the DNA TGCAGTGCTACCGCTAGCGGGAGGGCAGATACGCAGTATTTT. It codes for CSATASGRADTQYF.

V and J are TRBV7-2 and TRBJ2-3, with D possibly matching TRBD2 (6 bases). The V and J ends lost 3 bases and 4 bases respectively, with 14 bases between them. This CDR3 has 15 residues. Germline loops: CDR1 SGHTA, CDR2 FQGNSA. CDR3: CASSLSSGASDTQYF. Here the CDR3 DNA reads TGTGCCAGCAGCTTGTCTTCGGGAGCCTCAGATACGCAGTATTTT.

This clonotype was counted between two and nine times. The chain recombines TRBV29-1 with TRBJ2-1; tentative D call: TRBD2 (6 bases). Germline V CDR1 and CDR2: SQVTM, ANQGSEA. The CDR3 consists of 12 residues. The CDR3 DNA reads TGCAGTGGGGACTCCTCCTACAATGAGCAGTTCTTC. This gives the protein CSGDSSYNEQFF.

This clonotype was detected a few times. V gene TRBV15 combines with J gene TRBJ2-1, with 12 positions matching TRBD2. CDR1 and CDR2 from the germline V gene are LNHNV and YYDKDF (reference sequence). After removal of 6 bases from V and 7 bases from J, the junction contained 10 bases not matched to a gene. The CDR3 has 16 amino acids. The CDR3 coding sequence is TGTGCCACCAGTTCCGGGCGACTAGCGGGAGCAAATGAGCAGTTCTTC. It encodes CATSSGRLAGANEQFF.

At least ten counts were recorded for this clonotype. The chain combines TRBV7-9 with TRBJ2-1, with 12 bases matching TRBD2. The CDR3 runs to 16 residues. Germline-derived CDR1 and CDR2 are SEHNR and FQNEAQ (reference sequence). V lost 6 bases and J lost 4; bases outside the gene matches: 7. CDR3 sequence: CASSQGTSGLYNEQFF. The DNA of the CDR3 is TGTGCCAGCAGTCAAGGGACTAGCGGGTTATACAATGAGCAGTTCTTC.